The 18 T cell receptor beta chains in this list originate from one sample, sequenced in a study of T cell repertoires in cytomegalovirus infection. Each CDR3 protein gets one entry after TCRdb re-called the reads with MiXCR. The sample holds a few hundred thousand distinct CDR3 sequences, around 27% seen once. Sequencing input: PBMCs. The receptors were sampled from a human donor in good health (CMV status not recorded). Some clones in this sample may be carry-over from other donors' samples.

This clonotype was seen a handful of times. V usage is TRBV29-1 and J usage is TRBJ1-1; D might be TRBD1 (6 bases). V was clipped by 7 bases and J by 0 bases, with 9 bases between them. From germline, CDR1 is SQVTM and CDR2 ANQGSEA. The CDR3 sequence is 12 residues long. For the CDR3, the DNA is TGCAGCGGCACAGGGTTGAACACTGAAGCTTTCTTT. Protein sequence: CSGTGLNTEAFF.

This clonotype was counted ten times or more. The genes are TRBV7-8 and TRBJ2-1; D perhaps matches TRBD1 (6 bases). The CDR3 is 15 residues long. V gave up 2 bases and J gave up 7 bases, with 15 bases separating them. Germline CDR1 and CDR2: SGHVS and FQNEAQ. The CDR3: CASSLRGGRGNEQFF. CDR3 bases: TGTGCCAGCAGCTTAAGAGGGGGTCGGGGAAATGAGCAGTTCTTC.

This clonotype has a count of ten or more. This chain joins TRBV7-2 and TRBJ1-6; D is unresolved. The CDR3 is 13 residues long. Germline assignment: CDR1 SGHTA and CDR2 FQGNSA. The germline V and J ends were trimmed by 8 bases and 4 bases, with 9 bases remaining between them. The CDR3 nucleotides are TGTGCCAGCGGGCGGGAATATAATTCACCCCTCCACTTT. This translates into CASGREYNSPLHF.

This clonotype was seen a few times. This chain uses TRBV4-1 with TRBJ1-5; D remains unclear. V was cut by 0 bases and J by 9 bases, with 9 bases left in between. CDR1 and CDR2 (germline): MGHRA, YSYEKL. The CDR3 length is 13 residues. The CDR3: CASSQDSLRPQHF. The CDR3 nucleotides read TGCGCCAGCAGCCAAGATTCCCTCCGGCCCCAGCATTTT.

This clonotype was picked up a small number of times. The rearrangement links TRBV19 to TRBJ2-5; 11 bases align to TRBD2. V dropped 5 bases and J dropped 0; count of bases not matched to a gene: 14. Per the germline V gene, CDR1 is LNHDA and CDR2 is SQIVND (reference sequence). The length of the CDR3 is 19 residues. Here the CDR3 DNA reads TGTGCCAGTAGTGCCACAGCTAGCGGGGGGACGTTTTACCAAGAGACCCAGTACTTC. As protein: CASSATASGGTFYQETQYF.

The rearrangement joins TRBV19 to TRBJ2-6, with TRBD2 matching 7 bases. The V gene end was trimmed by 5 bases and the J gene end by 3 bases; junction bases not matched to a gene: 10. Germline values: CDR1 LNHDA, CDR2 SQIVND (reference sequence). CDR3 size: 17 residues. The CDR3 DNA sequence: TGTGCCAGTAGTTTTGGGGGGGGTAGCTTTGGGGCCAACGTCCTGACTTTC. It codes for CASSFGGGSFGANVLTF.

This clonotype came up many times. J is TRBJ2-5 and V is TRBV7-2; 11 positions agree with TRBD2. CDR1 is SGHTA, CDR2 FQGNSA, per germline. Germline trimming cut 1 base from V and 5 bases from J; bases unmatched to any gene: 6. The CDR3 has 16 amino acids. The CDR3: CASSLVVASGGETQYF. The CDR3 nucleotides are TGTGCCAGCAGCTTAGTAGTGGCTAGCGGGGGGGAGACCCAGTACTTC.

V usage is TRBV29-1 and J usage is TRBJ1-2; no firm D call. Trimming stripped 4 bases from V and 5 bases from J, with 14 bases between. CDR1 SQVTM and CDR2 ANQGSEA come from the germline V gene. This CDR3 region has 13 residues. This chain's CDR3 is CSVAQKEGYGYTF. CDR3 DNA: TGCAGCGTTGCCCAGAAAGAAGGTTATGGCTACACCTTC.

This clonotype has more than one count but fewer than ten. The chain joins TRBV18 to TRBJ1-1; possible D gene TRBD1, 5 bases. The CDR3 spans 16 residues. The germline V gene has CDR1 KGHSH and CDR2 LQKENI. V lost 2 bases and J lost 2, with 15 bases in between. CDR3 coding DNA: TGTGCCAGCTCACCAACGGCAGGGACTCTCAACACTGAAGCTTTCTTT. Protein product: CASSPTAGTLNTEAFF.

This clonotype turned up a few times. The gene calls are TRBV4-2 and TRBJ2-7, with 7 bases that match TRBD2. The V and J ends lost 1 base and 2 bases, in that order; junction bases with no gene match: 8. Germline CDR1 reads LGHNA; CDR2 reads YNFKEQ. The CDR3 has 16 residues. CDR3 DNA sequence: TGTGCCAGCAGCCAAGTGGCTAGCGGAGCCACCTACGAGCAGTACTTC. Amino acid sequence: CASSQVASGATYEQYF.

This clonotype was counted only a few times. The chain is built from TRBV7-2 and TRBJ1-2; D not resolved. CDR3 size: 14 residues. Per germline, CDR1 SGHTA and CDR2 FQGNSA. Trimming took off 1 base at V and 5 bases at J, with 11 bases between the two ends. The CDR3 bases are TGTGCCAGCAGCTTAGGCCTGCGGTGGTATGGCTACACCTTC. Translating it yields CASSLGLRWYGYTF.

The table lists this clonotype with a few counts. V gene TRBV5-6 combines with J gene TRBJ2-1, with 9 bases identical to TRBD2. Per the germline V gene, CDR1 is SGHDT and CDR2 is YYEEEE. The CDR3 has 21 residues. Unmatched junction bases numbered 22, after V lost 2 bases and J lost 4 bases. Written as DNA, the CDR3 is TGTGCCAGCAGCTTAAGCGGGGGGACAAGCGGGAGGACCTATTATTACAATGAGCAGTTCTTC. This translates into CASSLSGGTSGRTYYYNEQFF.

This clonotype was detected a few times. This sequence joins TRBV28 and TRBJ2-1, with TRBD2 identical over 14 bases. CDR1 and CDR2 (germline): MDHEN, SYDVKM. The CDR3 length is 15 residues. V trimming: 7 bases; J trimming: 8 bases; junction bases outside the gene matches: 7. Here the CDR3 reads CASIPGTSGSDEQFF. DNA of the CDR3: TGTGCCAGCATTCCCGGGACTAGCGGGAGTGATGAGCAGTTCTTC.

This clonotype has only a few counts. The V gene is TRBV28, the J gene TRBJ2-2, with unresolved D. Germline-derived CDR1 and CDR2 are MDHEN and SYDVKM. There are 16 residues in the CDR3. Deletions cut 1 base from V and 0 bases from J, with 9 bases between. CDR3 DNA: TGTGCCAGCAGTTTATCTGGCGGCCCGAACACCGGGGAGCTGTTTTTT. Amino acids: CASSLSGGPNTGELFF.

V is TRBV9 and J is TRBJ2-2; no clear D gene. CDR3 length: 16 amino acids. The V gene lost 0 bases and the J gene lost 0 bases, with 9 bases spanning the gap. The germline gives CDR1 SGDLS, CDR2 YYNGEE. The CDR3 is CASSVAPASNTGELFF. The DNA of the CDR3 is TGTGCCAGCAGCGTAGCCCCGGCCTCGAACACCGGGGAGCTGTTTTTT.

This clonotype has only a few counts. The CDR3 coding sequence is TGTGCCAGCAGCCCTACTGGACAGCGGTACTACGAGCAGTACTTC. It translates to CASSPTGQRYYEQYF. The gene calls are TRBV7-2 and TRBJ2-7, with a weak D call TRBD1 (6 bases). The V end lost 5 bases, the J end lost 3 bases, and 17 bases lay between the germline ends. The CDR3 runs 15 residues. In germline, CDR1 is SGHTA, CDR2 FQGNSA. The full variable domain, with the rest looked up from reference TRBV7-2 and TRBJ2-7, is GAGVSQSPSNKVTEKGKDVELRCDPISGHTALYWYRQSLGQGLEFLIYFQGNSAPDKSGLPSDRFSAERTGGSVSTLTIQRTQQEDSAVYLCASSPTGQRYYEQYFGPGTRLTVT.

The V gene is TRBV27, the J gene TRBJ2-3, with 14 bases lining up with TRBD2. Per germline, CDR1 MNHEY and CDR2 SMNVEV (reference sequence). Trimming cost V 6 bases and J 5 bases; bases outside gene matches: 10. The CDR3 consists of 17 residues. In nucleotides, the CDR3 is TGTGCCAGCAGCATCACCGGGACTAGCGGGAGACAAGATACGCAGTATTTT. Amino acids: CASSITGTSGRQDTQYF.

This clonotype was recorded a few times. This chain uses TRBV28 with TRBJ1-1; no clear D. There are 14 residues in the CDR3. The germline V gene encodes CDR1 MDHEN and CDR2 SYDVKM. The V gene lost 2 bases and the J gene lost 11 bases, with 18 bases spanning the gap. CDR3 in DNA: TGTGCCAGCAGTTTACAAGGGAAATTCGCCTGGGCTTTCTTT. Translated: CASSLQGKFAWAFF.